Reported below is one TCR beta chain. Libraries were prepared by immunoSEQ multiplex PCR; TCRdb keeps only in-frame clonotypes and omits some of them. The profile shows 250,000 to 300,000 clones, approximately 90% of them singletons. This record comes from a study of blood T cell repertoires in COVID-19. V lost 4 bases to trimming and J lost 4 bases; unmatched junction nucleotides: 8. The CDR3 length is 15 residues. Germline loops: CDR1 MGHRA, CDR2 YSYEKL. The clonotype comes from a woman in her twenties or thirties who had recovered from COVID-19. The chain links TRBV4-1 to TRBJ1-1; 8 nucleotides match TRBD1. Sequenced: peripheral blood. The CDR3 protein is CASSPREQGGTEAFF. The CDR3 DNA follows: TGCGCCAGCAGCCCCCGGGAACAGGGGGGCACTGAAGCTTTCTTT.